The source of this TCR beta chain is a study of T cells in Graves' hyperthyroidism and ophthalmopathy. Study summary: Upon initial diagnosis and before any treatment, peripheral blood was collected. Study-level results: A median around 5.9 months before onset, the model predicted ophthalmopathy.

Any patient presenting with uncontrolled infection, other autoimmune disease, pregnancy or lactation was left out. Isolation of PBMCs was performed on approximately 10 ml fresh peripheral blood. It was RNA transcripts that yielded the amplified TCR beta CDR3 regions. With the HTBI primer set, the TCR CDR3 went through a first round of RT-PCR. TCRdb re-derived calls from the multiplex PCR reads in MiXCR, one entry per CDR3 protein. In the table there are 400,000 to 500,000 distinct CDR3 sequences, under 15% of which are singletons. This clonotype has at least ten counts. Its matching antigen is unknown. The sequence derives from a man between 18 and 35 years old with Graves' ophthalmopathy. Specimen: blood.

CDR3 sequence (DNA): TGCAGCGTCTGGGGAGGGGACAGCGACTATGGCTACACCTTC. Protein product: CSVWGGDSDYGYTF. The chain uses TRBV29-1 and TRBJ1-2; 7 bases fit TRBD1. Germline V gene lookup returns CDR1 SQVTM and CDR2 ANQGSEA. CDR3 length: 14 amino acids. V gave up 6 bases and J gave up 3 bases; unmatched junction bases: 10. Together with reference TRBV29-1 and TRBJ1-2, the CDR3 gives the full variable domain: SAVISQKPSRDICQRGTSLTIQCQVDSQVTMMFWYRQQPGQSLTLIATANQGSEATYESGFVIDKFPISRPNLTFSTLTVSNMSPEDSSIYLCSVWGGDSDYGYTFGSGTRLTVV.